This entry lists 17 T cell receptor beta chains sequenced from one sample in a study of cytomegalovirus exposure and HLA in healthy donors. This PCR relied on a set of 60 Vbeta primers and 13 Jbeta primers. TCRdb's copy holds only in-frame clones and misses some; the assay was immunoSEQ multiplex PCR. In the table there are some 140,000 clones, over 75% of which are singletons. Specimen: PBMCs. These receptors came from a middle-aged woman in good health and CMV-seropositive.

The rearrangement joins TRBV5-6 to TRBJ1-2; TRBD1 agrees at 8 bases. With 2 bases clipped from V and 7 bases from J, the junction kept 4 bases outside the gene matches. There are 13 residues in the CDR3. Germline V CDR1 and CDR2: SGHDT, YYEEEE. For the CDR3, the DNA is TGTGCCAGCAGCTTCGACAGGGGAAGTGGCTACACCTTC. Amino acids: CASSFDRGSGYTF.

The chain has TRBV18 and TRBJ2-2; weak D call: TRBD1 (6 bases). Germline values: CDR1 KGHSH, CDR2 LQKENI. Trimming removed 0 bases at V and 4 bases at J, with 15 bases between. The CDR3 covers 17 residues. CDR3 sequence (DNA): TGTGCCAGCTCACCACCGTTACAGGGTAAATTCACCGGGGAGCTGTTTTTT. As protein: CASSPPLQGKFTGELFF.

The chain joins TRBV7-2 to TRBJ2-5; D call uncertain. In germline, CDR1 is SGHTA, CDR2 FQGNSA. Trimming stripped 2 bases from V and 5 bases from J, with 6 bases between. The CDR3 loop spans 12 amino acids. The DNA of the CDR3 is TGTGCCAGCAGCTTAAGTAGCGAGACCCAGTACTTC. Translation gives CASSLSSETQYF.

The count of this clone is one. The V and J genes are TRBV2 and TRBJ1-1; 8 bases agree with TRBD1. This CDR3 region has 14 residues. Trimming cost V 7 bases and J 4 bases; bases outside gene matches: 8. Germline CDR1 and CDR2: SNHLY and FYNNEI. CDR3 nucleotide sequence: TGTGCCAGCAAGACACAGGGGGTGATCACTGAAGCTTTCTTT. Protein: CASKTQGVITEAFF.

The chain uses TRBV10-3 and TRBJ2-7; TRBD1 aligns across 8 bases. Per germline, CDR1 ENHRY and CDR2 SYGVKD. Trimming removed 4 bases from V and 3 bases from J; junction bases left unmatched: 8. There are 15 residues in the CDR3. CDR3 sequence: CAISVLRQGLYEQYF. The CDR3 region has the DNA TGTGCCATCAGTGTTCTACGACAGGGGCTCTACGAGCAGTACTTC.

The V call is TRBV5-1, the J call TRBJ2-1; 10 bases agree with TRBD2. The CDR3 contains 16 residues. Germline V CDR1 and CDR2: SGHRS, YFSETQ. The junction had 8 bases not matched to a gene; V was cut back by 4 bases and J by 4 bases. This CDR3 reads CASSAQREGIYNEQFF. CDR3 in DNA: TGCGCCAGCAGCGCCCAGCGGGAGGGGATATACAATGAGCAGTTCTTC.

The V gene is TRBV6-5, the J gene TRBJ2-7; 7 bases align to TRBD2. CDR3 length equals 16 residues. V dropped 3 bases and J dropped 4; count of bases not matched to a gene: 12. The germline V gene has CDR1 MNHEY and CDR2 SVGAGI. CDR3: CASSYPGLVSYYEQYF. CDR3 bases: TGTGCCAGCAGTTATCCCGGACTAGTGTCTTATTACGAGCAGTACTTC.

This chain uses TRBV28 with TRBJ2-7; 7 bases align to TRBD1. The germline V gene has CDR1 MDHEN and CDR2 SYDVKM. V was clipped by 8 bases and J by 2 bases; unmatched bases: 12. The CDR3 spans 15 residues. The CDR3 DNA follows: TGTGCCAGCGGTTCGGACAGGATGTACCCCTACGAGCAGTACTTC. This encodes CASGSDRMYPYEQYF.

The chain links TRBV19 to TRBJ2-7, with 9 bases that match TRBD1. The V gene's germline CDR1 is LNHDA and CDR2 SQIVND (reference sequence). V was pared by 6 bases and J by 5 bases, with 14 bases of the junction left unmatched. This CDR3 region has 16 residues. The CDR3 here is CASSYMGGQGVHEQYF. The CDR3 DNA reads TGTGCCAGTAGCTATATGGGGGGACAGGGAGTCCACGAGCAGTACTTC.

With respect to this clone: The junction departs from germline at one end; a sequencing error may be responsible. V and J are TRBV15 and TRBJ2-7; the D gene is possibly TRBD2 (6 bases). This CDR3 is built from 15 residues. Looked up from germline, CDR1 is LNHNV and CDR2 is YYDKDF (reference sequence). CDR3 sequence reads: CATSRDKGLAYEQCF. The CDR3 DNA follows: TGTGCCACCAGCAGAGATAAGGGACTCGCCTACGAGCAGTGCTTC.

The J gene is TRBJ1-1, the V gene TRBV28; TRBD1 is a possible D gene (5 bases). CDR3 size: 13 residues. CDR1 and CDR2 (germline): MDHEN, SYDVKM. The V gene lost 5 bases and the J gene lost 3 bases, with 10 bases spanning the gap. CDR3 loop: CASSGDRYTEAFF. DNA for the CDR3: TGTGCCAGCAGTGGAGACAGATACACTGAAGCTTTCTTT.

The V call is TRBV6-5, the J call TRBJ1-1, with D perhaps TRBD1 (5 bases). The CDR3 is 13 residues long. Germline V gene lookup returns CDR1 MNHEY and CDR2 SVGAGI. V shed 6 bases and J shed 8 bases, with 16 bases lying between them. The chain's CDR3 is CASRGQGSGEAFF. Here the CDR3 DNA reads TGTGCCAGCAGAGGTCAGGGTTCAGGGGAAGCTTTCTTT.

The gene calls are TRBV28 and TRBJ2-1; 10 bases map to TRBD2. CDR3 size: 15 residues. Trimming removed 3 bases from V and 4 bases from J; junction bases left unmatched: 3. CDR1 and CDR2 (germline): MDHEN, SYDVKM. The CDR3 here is CASSFRTSGYNEQFF. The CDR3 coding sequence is TGTGCCAGCAGTTTTAGGACTAGCGGATACAATGAGCAGTTCTTC.

CDR3 protein: CASSHPGTGGEQYF. The CDR3 DNA reads as TGCGCCAGCAGCCACCCCGGGACAGGGGGCGAGCAGTACTTC. This chain joins TRBV4-1 and TRBJ2-7, with 11 bases matching TRBD1. Germline lookup yields CDR1 MGHRA and CDR2 YSYEKL. V lost 3 bases to trimming and J lost 6 bases; unmatched junction nucleotides: 4. The CDR3 sequence is 14 residues long.

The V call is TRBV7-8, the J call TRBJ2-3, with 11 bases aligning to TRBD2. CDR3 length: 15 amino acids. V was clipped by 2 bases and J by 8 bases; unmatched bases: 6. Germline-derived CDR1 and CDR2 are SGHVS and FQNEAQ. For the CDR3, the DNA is TGTGCCAGCAGCTTACCTAGCGGGAGGCGAGGTACGCAGTATTTT. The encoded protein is CASSLPSGRRGTQYF.

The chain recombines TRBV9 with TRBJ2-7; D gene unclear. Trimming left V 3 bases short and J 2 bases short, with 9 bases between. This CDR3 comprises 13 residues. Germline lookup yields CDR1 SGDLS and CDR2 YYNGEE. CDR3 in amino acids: CASSGSRPYEQYF. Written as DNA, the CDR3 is TGTGCCAGCAGCGGTAGCCGTCCCTACGAGCAGTACTTC.

The CDR3 sequence: CASSIGTSGRALDTQYF. The CDR3 nucleotides read TGTGCCAGTAGTATAGGTACTAGCGGGAGGGCCTTAGATACGCAGTATTTT. The chain uses TRBV19 and TRBJ2-3; 13 bases match TRBD2. The germline V gene has CDR1 LNHDA and CDR2 SQIVND (reference sequence). The ends lost 1 base at V and 5 bases at J; junction bases unmatched: 6. This CDR3 comprises 17 residues.